Shown below are 4 T cell receptor beta chains from a single sample sequenced in a study of response to subunit inactivated influenza vaccine. TCRdb reanalysed the RT-PCR reads using MiXCR and keeps one entry per CDR3 protein. The data show more than 600,000 distinct CDR3 sequences, roughly 20% seen once. The material sequenced was PBMCs from blood, taken more than 4 days after vaccination. Receptors originate from a man aged 50 or older who received an inactivated influenza vaccine.

This clonotype was detected a few times. This chain connects TRBV12-3 or TRBV12-4 to TRBJ2-7; TRBD1 matches at 7 bases. This CDR3 region has 14 residues. V was pared by 3 bases and J by 6 bases, with 8 bases of the junction left unmatched. CDR3 in amino acids: CASSFFDRVGEQYF. The CDR3 DNA follows: TGTGCCAGCAGTTTTTTTGACAGGGTGGGCGAGCAGTACTTC.

The rearrangement uses TRBV5-1 and TRBJ1-2; D is unresolved. This CDR3 spans 15 amino acids. The V end lost 5 bases, the J end lost 4 bases, and 18 bases lay between the germline ends. The germline V gene encodes CDR1 SGHRS and CDR2 YFSETQ. In nucleotides, the CDR3 is TGCGCCAGCAGGTCCCGGCAGAACGACATCTATGGCTACACCTTC. It specifies CASRSRQNDIYGYTF.

This clonotype was seen once. This chain uses TRBV20-1 with TRBJ2-1, with 14 nucleotides matching TRBD2. The CDR3 loop spans 14 amino acids. J gave up 9 bases and V 3 bases, and 4 bases lay outside the gene matches. Germline V lookup: CDR1 DFQATT, CDR2 SNEGSKA (reference sequence). As DNA, the CDR3 is TGCAGTGCTAGGGGGACTAGCGGGAGAACTGAGCAGTTCTTC. This gives the protein CSARGTSGRTEQFF.

V usage is TRBV5-1 and J usage is TRBJ2-1, with 8 bases matching TRBD2. The junction had 6 bases not matched to a gene; V was cut back by 3 bases and J by 1 base. Germline V gene data show CDR1 as SGHRS and CDR2 as YFSETQ. CDR3 length: 16 residues. The CDR3 nucleotides are TGCGCCAGCAGCTGGGGTAGCGGGATTTCCTACAATGAGCAGTTCTTC. It codes for CASSWGSGISYNEQFF. Filled out from reference TRBV5-1 and TRBJ2-1, the complete variable domain reads KAGVTQTPRYLIKTRGQQVTLSCSPISGHRSVSWYQQTPGQGLQFLFEYFSETQRNKGNFPGRFSGRQFSNSRSEMNVSTLELGDSALYLCASSWGSGISYNEQFFGPGTRLTVL.